The 6 T cell receptor beta chains reported below all come from one sample, sequenced in a study of CD8+CD57+ T cells in acquired aplastic anemia. Genomic DNA templated the TCR beta VDJ and CDR3 profiling. Each CDR3 protein gets one entry after TCRdb re-called the reads with MiXCR. The profile shows about 95,000 distinct CDR3 sequences, about 63% of them singletons. Patients picked for sequencing had shown CD8+CD57+ cell expansion detected by flow cytometry. The sequenced sample consisted of sorted CD4+, CD8+, or CD8+CD57+ T cells (not recorded which) from PBMCs. These receptors all come from a human donor with aplastic anemia.

The chain recombines TRBV19 with TRBJ2-3; unclear D gene. The germline V and J ends were trimmed by 4 bases and 3 bases, with 11 bases remaining between them. Germline CDR1 LNHDA, CDR2 SQIVND (reference sequence). This CDR3 is 14 amino acids long. CDR3 in amino acids: CASSTRWQTDTQYF. The CDR3 region has the DNA TGTGCCAGTAGTACGCGGTGGCAGACAGATACGCAGTATTTT.

As concerns this clonotype: One junction end disagrees with the germline gene, perhaps due to a read error. The chain links TRBV20-1 to TRBJ2-7, with D possibly TRBD1 on 6 matching bases. The CDR3 has 14 residues. From germline, CDR1 is DFQATT and CDR2 SNEGSKA (reference sequence). CDR3 sequence (DNA): TGCAGTGCGAAGACAGGCCCGAGCTCCTACGAGCAGCACTTC. It is translated as CSAKTGPSSYEQHF.

The chain uses TRBV19 and TRBJ1-1; D may be TRBD1 (5 bases). V shed 4 bases and J shed 5 bases, with 11 bases lying between them. The CDR3 runs 13 residues. CDR1 is LNHDA and CDR2 is SQIVND in the germline V gene (reference sequence). CDR3 bases: TGTGCCAGTAGTAGCGGGGCGCCTACTGAAGCTTTCTTT. It translates to CASSSGAPTEAFF.

At least ten counts were recorded for this clonotype. The CDR3 sequence: CASGRGAGQPNEQFF. CDR3 in DNA: TGTGCCAGCGGTCGGGGAGCGGGGCAGCCCAATGAGCAGTTCTTC. This rearrangement joins TRBV6-4 to TRBJ2-1; 7 bases are a match to TRBD2. Trimming removed 8 bases from V and 6 bases from J; junction bases left unmatched: 13. The germline gives CDR1 MRHNA, CDR2 SNTAGT. The CDR3 has 15 amino acids.

This chain links TRBV19 with TRBJ2-7; maybe TRBD1 (6 bases). The length of the CDR3 is 12 residues. Trimming pared 6 bases from V and 4 bases from J, leaving 10 bases between. Germline V gives CDR1 LNHDA, CDR2 SQIVND (reference sequence). CDR3 in amino acids: CASRGTTYEQYF. The CDR3 DNA reads as TGTGCCAGTAGAGGGACAACTTACGAGCAGTACTTC.

This clonotype is a singleton in its sample. V usage is TRBV20-1 and J usage is TRBJ2-5; no definite D call. The CDR3 spans 11 residues. From germline, CDR1 is DFQATT and CDR2 SNEGSKA (reference sequence). V was shortened by 0 bases and J by 5 bases, with 4 bases between the two germline ends. This CDR3 is CSAREGETQYF. The CDR3 region has the DNA TGCAGTGCTAGAGAAGGGGAGACCCAGTACTTC.